The clone carrying this T cell receptor (beta chain) was seen ten or more times. Data came from immunoSEQ multiplex PCR; TCRdb stores just in-frame clones and leaves some out. The sample contains fewer than 150,000 clones, approximately 84% of which appear only once. The sample comes from a study of blood T cell repertoires in COVID-19. The sequence was collected from a human donor in a cohort sampled during active COVID-19. Material for sequencing was peripheral blood.

The CDR3 protein is CAWSLGEGYEQYF. CDR3 DNA: TGTGCCTGGAGTCTGGGGGAGGGCTACGAGCAGTACTTC. The chain combines TRBV30 with TRBJ2-7; 7 positions agree with TRBD2. This CDR3 region has 13 residues. Looked up from germline, CDR1 is GTSNPN and CDR2 is SVGIG (reference sequence). The V gene end was trimmed by 2 bases and the J gene end by 3 bases; junction bases not matched to a gene: 4.